The clone carrying this T cell receptor beta chain was observed at least ten times. These data come from a study of T cells in Graves' hyperthyroidism and ophthalmopathy. This CDR3 is 14 amino acids long. V was pared by 6 bases and J by 4 bases, with 13 bases between. CDR1 and CDR2 from the germline V gene are MDHEN and SYDVKM. From RNA transcripts, TCR beta CDR3 regions were amplified. Initially, a first-round RT-PCR of the TCR CDR3 employed the HTBI primer set. One entry per CDR3 protein results from TCRdb running MiXCR on the multiplex PCR reads. The sample lists about 400,000 distinct CDR3 sequences, 14% to 15% occurring once.

The rearrangement uses TRBV28 and TRBJ2-1; D gene unclear. This clonotype was obtained from a woman aged 30 to 39 with Graves' hyperthyroidism. Sequences were obtained from blood. This chain's CDR3 is CASRPLFAYNEQFF. The CDR3 nucleotides read TGTGCCAGCAGGCCCCTGTTCGCTTACAATGAGCAGTTCTTC.